This TCR beta chain was profiled in a study of T-cell reconstitution after alpha-beta-depleted transplantation in children. Unique molecular identifiers tagged the TCRbeta library. TCRdb itself ran the PCR reads through MiXCR, one entry per CDR3 protein. In the table there are 700,000 to 950,000 distinct CDR3 sequences, roughly 15% of which are singletons. CDR1 and CDR2 from the germline V gene are SGHTA and FQGTGA. The CDR3 spans 17 residues. J lost 6 bases, V lost 4 bases, and 6 bases had no gene match. The specimen comprised PBMCs, mostly from graft donor cells, sampled 360 days after TCRalphabeta/CD19-depleted stem cell transplant. The origin of this receptor is a male patient younger than 18 who had a stem cell transplant for acute lymphoblastic leukemia, so the T cells may come from the graft donor. V usage is TRBV7-3 and J usage is TRBJ2-1; 16 bases map to TRBD2. As DNA, the CDR3 is TGTGCCAGCAGCTCGGGACTAGCGGGAGGGCGCCTCAATGAGCAGTTCTTC. Residues: CASSSGLAGGRLNEQFF.